Listed below are T cell receptor beta chains from one sample, sequenced in a study of cytomegalovirus exposure and HLA in healthy donors. The protocol was immunoSEQ multiplex PCR, while the TCRdb copy is restricted to in-frame clones and leaves out a portion. The sample gives approximately 150,000 clones, approximately 77% of which show up once; around 2.4% is in the top ten. Sequenced: PBMCs. The receptor set was obtained from a female donor in good health and CMV-seronegative. CDR3s include the opening cysteine and the closing phenylalanine or tryptophan. Each record gives: J gene, D gene, clone size, V gene, CDR3 protein, CDR3 DNA. A D gene is named only where the DNA matches it firmly. A row's size may be missing; if present it is once, few, many or a size class.

>TRBJ1-4|NA|NA|TRBV6-6
CASNERGGKTNEKLFF
TGTGCCAGCAACGAAAGGGGGGGAAAAACAAATGAAAAACTGTTTTTT
>TRBJ2-5|TRBD2|NA|TRBV5-8
CASSLWRLARPQETQYF
TGTGCCAGCAGCTTGTGGCGACTAGCCCGGCCCCAAGAGACCCAGTACTTC
>TRBJ1-3|NA|NA|TRBV30
CAWSTPGRASGNTIYF
TGTGCCTGGAGTACCCCGGGCAGGGCCTCTGGAAACACCATATATTTT
>TRBJ1-1|TRBD1|NA|TRBV6-1
CASSEAGWTGTMNTEAFF
TGTGCCAGCAGTGAAGCGGGGTGGACAGGAACTATGAACACTGAAGCTTTCTTT
>TRBJ2-7|TRBD1|NA|TRBV19
CASSYSGTGAYEQYF
TGTGCCAGTAGTTACTCCGGGACAGGGGCCTACGAGCAGTACTTC
>TRBJ1-2|NA|few|TRBV19
CASSIGVGYTF
TGTGCCAGTAGTATCGGGGTTGGCTACACCTTC
>TRBJ1-1|NA|NA|TRBV15
CATSRGEVNTEAFF
TGTGCCACCAGCAGGGGGGAGGTTAACACTGAAGCTTTCTTT
>TRBJ1-4|TRBD1|NA|TRBV5-1
CASSKQGTSNEKLFF
TGCGCCAGCAGTAAACAGGGGACGTCTAATGAAAAACTGTTTTTT
>TRBJ2-6|NA|NA|TRBV10-3
CAIREQGSGANVLTF
TGTGCCATCAGGGAACAGGGATCCGGGGCCAACGTCCTGACTTTC
>TRBJ1-1|NA|NA|TRBV29-1
CSVRGARNTEAFF
TGCAGCGTGCGGGGGGCGCGGAACACTGAAGCTTTCTTT
>TRBJ2-7|TRBD1|NA|TRBV28
CASSLGRGQSYEQYF
TGTGCCAGCAGTTTGGGCAGGGGGCAATCCTACGAGCAGTACTTC
>TRBJ2-3|NA|NA|TRBV2
CASSRSFQDTQYF
TGTGCCAGCAGTAGGAGCTTCCAAGATACGCAGTATTTT
>TRBJ1-4|TRBD1|NA|TRBV2
CASIGTGGPSGEKLFF
TGTGCCAGCATCGGGACAGGGGGTCCCTCGGGGGAAAAACTGTTTTTT
>TRBJ2-5|NA|few|TRBV9
CASSLSGFQETQYF
TGTGCCAGCAGCCTCAGCGGTTTCCAAGAGACCCAGTACTTC
>TRBJ2-1|NA|NA|TRBV15
CATSGRGNEQFF
TGTGCCACCAGCGGGCGGGGCAATGAGCAGTTCTTC
>TRBJ1-1|NA|NA|TRBV9
CAGSGGGFGTEAFF
TGTGCCGGCAGTGGGGGGGGGTTCGGCACTGAAGCTTTCTTT
>TRBJ1-1|NA|NA|TRBV30
CAWAWAGSRAFF
TGTGCCTGGGCGTGGGCAGGGTCGCGAGCTTTCTTT
>TRBJ2-5|TRBD2|once|TRBV11-1
CASSLRELAEGPYF
TGTGCCAGCAGCTTGAGGGAACTAGCGGAGGGGCCTTACTTC
>TRBJ2-3|NA|NA|TRBV2
CASSEDLVLADTQYF
TGTGCCAGCAGTGAAGACCTAGTCCTCGCAGATACGCAGTATTTT
>TRBJ1-1|TRBD1|NA|TRBV9
CASSVGQGRGNTEAFF
TGTGCCAGCAGCGTGGGACAGGGGCGAGGGAACACTGAAGCTTTCTTT
>TRBJ1-5|NA|NA|TRBV9
CASSARPLPAQGRSVSNQPQHF
TGTGCCAGCAGCGCCCGACCCCTCCCGGCGCAGGGTCGGTCCGTAAGCAATCAGCCCCAGCATTTT
>TRBJ2-7|TRBD2|NA|TRBV6-1
CASSFTSGTVFEQYF
TGTGCCAGCAGTTTTACTAGCGGGACGGTATTCGAGCAGTACTTC
>TRBJ1-3|NA|NA|TRBV19
CASRTAGTGNTIYF
TGTGCCAGTAGGACCGCAGGGACTGGAAACACCATATATTTT
>TRBJ1-2|NA|NA|TRBV5-1
CASSLGPGNPLGYTF
TGCGCCAGCAGCTTGGGCCCCGGGAACCCCCTTGGCTACACCTTC
>TRBJ2-1|NA|NA|TRBV7-2
CASRIPGSPYNEQFF
TGTGCCAGCAGAATTCCAGGTTCCCCCTACAATGAGCAGTTCTTC
>TRBJ1-2|NA|NA|TRBV30
CAGREGVGYGYTF
TGTGCCGGACGGGAGGGGGTCGGCTATGGCTACACCTTC
>TRBJ1-4|NA|NA|TRBV29-1
CSVELSGRDTNEKLFF
TGCAGCGTGGAGCTTAGCGGGCGGGACACTAATGAAAAACTGTTTTTT